Detailed here is one T cell receptor (beta chain). What it binds is unknown. This entry is derived from a study of blood T cells in healthy people across ages. Study results and limitations: Donors of long life had a larger count of naive CD4+ cells and greater diversity than aged donors. Getting older went along with TCR beta diversity per million T cells dropping roughly linearly. Diversity of TCR beta correlated strongly with naive T cell percentage.

Primed by a sample-barcoded 5' primer and a J-beta primer mix, a second PCR proceeded for roughly 6 to 12 cycles. TCRdb re-called the 5' RACE reads with MiXCR, one entry per CDR3 protein. This sample has around 870,000 distinct CDR3 sequences, with more than 25% found just once. Total RNA extraction produced at least 5.5 micrograms (per sample) for the study. Germline-derived CDR1 and CDR2 are SGHRS and YFSETQ. V was cut by 0 bases and J by 1 base, with 10 bases left in between. The CDR3 is 15 amino acids. Material: blood. The V call is TRBV5-1, the J call TRBJ1-1; D not resolved. This TCR came from a woman older than 75 in good health. CDR3 loop: CASSLGGAKNTEAFF. CDR3 DNA sequence: TGCGCCAGCAGCTTGGGAGGCGCTAAGAACACTGAAGCTTTCTTT.